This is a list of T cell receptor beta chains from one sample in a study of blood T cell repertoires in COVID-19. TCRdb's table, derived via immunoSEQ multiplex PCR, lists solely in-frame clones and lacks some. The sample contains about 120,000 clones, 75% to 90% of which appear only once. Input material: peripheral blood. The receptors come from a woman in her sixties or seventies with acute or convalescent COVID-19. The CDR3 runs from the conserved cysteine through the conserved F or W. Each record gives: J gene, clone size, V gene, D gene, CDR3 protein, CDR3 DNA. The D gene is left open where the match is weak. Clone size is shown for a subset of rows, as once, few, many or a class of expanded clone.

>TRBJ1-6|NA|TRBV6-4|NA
CARKGTSGGEANSPLHF
TGTGCCAGAAAGGGGACCTCGGGGGGAGAAGCTAATTCACCCCTCCACTTT
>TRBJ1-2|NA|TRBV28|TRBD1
CASNTGAKSRLGYTF
TGTGCCAGCAATACAGGGGCGAAGAGTCGCCTGGGCTACACCTTC
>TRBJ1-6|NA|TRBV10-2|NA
CASTPKSSYNSPLHF
TGCGCCAGCACGCCGAAGAGCTCCTATAATTCACCCCTCCACTTT
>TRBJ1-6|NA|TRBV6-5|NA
CASNPQGLSPLHF
TGTGCCAGCAATCCGCAGGGGCTATCACCCCTCCACTTT
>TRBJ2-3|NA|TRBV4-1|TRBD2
CASSPQAGAFTDTQYF
TGCGCCAGCAGCCCACAAGCGGGGGCGTTCACAGATACGCAGTATTTT
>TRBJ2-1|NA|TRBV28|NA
CASRPSRLGLNEQFF
TGTGCCAGCAGACCCTCACGCCTAGGTCTCAATGAGCAGTTCTTC
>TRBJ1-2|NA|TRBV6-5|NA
CASGRELGNYGYTF
TGTGCCAGCGGGAGGGAATTGGGCAACTATGGCTACACCTTC
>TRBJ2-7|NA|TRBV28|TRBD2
CASSSPGLAHEQYF
TGTGCCAGCAGTTCCCCGGGACTAGCCCACGAGCAGTACTTC
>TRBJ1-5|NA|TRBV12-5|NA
CASGLRLGANRAGNQPQHF
TGTGCTAGTGGTCTCCGGTTAGGGGCCAACCGGGCGGGCAATCAGCCCCAGCATTTT
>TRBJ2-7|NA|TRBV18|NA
CASSPRTVPGSYEQYF
TGTGCCAGCTCACCACGGACTGTACCAGGCTCCTACGAGCAGTACTTC
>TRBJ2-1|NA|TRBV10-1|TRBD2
CASSEFNLAGDNEQFF
TGCGCCAGCAGTGAGTTTAATCTAGCGGGGGACAATGAGCAGTTCTTC
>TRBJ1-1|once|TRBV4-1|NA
CASSQLYKTRGNTEAFF
TGCGCCAGCAGCCAATTGTATAAAACAAGGGGGAATACTGAAGCTTTCTTT
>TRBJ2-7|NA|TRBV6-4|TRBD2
CASSVPGRPHHPYEQYF
TGTGCCAGCAGTGTCCCCGGGAGGCCCCATCATCCATACGAGCAGTACTTC
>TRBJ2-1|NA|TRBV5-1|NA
CASSLGALYNEQFF
TGCGCCAGCAGCTTGGGGGCTCTCTACAATGAGCAGTTCTTC
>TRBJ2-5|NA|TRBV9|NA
CASSGHISAQETQYF
TGTGCCAGCAGCGGCCACATTAGCGCCCAAGAGACCCAGTACTTC
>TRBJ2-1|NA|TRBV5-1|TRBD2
CASSLGLAVYNEQFF
TGCGCCAGCAGCTTGGGACTAGCGGTTTACAATGAGCAGTTCTTC
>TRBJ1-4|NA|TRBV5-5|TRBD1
CASSLSGQGARATNEKLFF
TGTGCCAGCAGCTTGTCGGGACAGGGGGCACGAGCAACTAATGAAAAACTGTTTTTT
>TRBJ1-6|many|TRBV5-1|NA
CASSPDGGLHNSPLHF
TGCGCCAGCAGCCCAGATGGGGGACTGCATAATTCACCCCTCCACTTT
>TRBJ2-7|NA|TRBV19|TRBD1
CASSTRQGAGYEQYF
TGTGCCAGTTCAACAAGACAGGGGGCGGGTTACGAGCAGTACTTC
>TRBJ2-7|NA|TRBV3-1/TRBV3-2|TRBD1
CASSRQGGEQYF
TGTGCCAGCAGTCGACAGGGTGGCGAGCAGTACTTC
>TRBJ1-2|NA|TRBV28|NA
CASSPGHPVGYGYTF
TGTGCCAGCAGTCCGGGACACCCCGTAGGCTATGGCTACACCTTC
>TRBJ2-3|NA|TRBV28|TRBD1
CASSGRGQDTQYF
TGTGCCAGCAGCGGCAGGGGGCAAGATACGCAGTATTTT
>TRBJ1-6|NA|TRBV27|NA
CASSLWGVNSPLHF
TGTGCCAGCAGTTTGTGGGGAGTTAATTCACCCCTCCACTTT
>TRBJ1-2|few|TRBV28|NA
CASSRGGGLGYGYTF
TGTGCCAGCAGTCGTGGCGGGGGCTTGGGGTATGGCTACACCTTC
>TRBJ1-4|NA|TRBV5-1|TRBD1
CASSFNAGTGGREKLFF
TGCGCCAGCAGCTTCAACGCCGGGACAGGGGGAAGGGAAAAACTGTTTTTT
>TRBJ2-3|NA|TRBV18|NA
CASSPQQGGDTQYF
TGTGCCAGCTCACCACAACAGGGTGGGGATACGCAGTATTTT
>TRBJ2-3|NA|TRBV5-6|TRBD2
CASSPVLAGGPDTQYF
TGTGCCAGCAGCCCCGTCCTAGCGGGGGGGCCAGATACGCAGTATTTT
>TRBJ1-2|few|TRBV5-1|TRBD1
CASSLEGGDGDGYTF
TGCGCCAGCAGCTTGGAAGGGGGCGATGGGGATGGCTACACCTTC
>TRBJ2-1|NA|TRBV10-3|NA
CATSKLNNEQFF
TGTGCCACGTCTAAGCTCAACAATGAGCAGTTCTTC
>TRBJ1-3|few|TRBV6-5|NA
CASSYQSLHSGNTIYF
TGTGCCAGCAGTTACCAGTCATTACACTCTGGAAACACCATATATTTT
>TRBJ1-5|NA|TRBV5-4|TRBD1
CASSFPTGAGGLYSNQPQHF
TGTGCCAGCAGCTTCCCGACGGGGGCAGGGGGTCTGTATAGCAATCAGCCCCAGCATTTT
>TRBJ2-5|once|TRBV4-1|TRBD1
CASSHGQGRETQYF
TGCGCCAGCAGCCATGGACAGGGGCGGGAGACCCAGTACTTC
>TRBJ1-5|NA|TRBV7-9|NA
CASSFQGTDQPQHF
TGTGCCAGCAGCTTTCAGGGTACGGATCAGCCCCAGCATTTT